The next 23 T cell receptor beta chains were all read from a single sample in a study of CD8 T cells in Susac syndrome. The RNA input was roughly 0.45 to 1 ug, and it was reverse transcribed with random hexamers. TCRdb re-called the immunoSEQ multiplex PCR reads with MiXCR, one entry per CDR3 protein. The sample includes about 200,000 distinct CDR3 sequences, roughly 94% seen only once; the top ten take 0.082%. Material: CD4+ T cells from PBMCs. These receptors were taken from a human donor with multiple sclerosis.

In DNA, the CDR3 is TGTGCCTGGGGGACGGGGCAGCCCCAGCATTTT. Its translation is CAWGTGQPQHF. This chain links TRBV30 with TRBJ1-5, with D maybe TRBD1 (5 bases). This CDR3 is 11 amino acids long. Trimming shortened V by 5 bases and J by 7 bases, and 9 bases separated the two germline ends. Germline V gene sequence: CDR1 GTSNPN, CDR2 SVGIG (reference sequence).

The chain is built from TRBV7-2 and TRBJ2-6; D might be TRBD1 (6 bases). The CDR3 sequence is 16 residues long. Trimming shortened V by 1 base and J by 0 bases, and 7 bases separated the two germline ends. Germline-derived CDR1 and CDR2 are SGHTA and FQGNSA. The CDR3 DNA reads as TGTGCCAGCAGCTTAGACAGGGTCTCTGGGGCCAACGTCCTGACTTTC. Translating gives CASSLDRVSGANVLTF. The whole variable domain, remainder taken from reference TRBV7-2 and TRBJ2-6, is GAGVSQSPSNKVTEKGKDVELRCDPISGHTALYWYRQSLGQGLEFLIYFQGNSAPDKSGLPSDRFSAERTGGSVSTLTIQRTQQEDSAVYLCASSLDRVSGANVLTFGAGSRLTVL.

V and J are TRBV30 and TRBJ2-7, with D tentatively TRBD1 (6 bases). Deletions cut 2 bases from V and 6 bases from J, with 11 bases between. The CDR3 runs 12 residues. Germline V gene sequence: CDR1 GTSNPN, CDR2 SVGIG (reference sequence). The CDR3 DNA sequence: TGTGCCTGGAGTCTGACAGGAACCGAGCAGTACTTC. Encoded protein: CAWSLTGTEQYF.

CDR3 amino acids: CASSQSDRGEAFF. The CDR3 nucleotides are TGTGCCAGCAGCCAATCCGACAGGGGTGAAGCTTTCTTT. V gene TRBV3-1 combines with J gene TRBJ1-1; 8 bases are a match to TRBD1. With V trimmed by 2 bases and J by 7 bases, 3 bases remained unmatched. CDR1 is LGHDT, CDR2 YNNKEL, per germline (reference sequence). The CDR3 has 13 amino acids.

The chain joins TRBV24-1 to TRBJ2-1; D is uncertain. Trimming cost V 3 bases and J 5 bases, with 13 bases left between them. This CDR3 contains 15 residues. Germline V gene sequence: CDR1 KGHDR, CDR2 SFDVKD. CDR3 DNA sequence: TGTGCCACCAGTGATAGGGCAGTTACTAACAATGAGCAGTTCTTC. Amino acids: CATSDRAVTNNEQFF.

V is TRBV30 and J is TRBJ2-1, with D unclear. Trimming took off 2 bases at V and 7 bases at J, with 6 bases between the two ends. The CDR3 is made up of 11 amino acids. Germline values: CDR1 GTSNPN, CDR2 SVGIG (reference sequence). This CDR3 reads CAWSLGNEQFF. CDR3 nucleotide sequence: TGTGCCTGGAGTTTGGGGAATGAGCAGTTCTTC.

Written as DNA, the CDR3 is TGCAGTGCTAAGGGGGTGAAAGGGAGAAGTGATGAGCAGTTCTTC. Its protein is CSAKGVKGRSDEQFF. The chain combines TRBV20-1 with TRBJ2-1, with D possibly TRBD1 on 6 matching bases. This CDR3 comprises 15 residues. V shed 4 bases and J shed 8 bases, with 21 bases lying between them. Germline CDR1 DFQATT, CDR2 SNEGSKA (reference sequence).

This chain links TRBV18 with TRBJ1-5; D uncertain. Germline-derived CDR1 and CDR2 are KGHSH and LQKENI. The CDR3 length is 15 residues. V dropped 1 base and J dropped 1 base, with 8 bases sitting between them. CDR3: CASSPQEKSNQPQHF. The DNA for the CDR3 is TGTGCCAGCTCACCACAGGAAAAGAGCAATCAGCCCCAGCATTTT.

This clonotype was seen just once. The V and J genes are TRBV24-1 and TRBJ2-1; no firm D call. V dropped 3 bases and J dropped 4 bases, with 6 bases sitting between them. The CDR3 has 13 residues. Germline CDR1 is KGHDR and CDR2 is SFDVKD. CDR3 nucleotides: TGTGCCACCAGTGATGCCGGTTACAATGAGCAGTTCTTC. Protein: CATSDAGYNEQFF.

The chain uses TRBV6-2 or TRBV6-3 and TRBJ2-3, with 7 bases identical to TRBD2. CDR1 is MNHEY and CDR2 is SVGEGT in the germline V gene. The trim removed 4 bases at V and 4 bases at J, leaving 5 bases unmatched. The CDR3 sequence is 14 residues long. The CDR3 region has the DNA TGTGCCAGCAGTTCCGGACTAGTTCCAGATACGCAGTATTTT. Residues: CASSSGLVPDTQYF.

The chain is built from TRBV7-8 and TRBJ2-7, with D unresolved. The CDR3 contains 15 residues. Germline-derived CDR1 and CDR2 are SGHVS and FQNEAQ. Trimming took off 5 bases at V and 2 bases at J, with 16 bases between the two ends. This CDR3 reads CASSHDPDSTYEQYF. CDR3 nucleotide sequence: TGTGCCAGCAGCCACGACCCAGATTCTACCTACGAGCAGTACTTC.

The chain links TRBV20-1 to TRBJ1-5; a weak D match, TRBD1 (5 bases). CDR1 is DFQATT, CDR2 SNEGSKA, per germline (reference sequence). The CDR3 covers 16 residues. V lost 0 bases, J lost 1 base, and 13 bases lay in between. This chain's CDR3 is CSARDGGPQSNQPQHF. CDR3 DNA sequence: TGCAGTGCTAGAGATGGGGGACCCCAAAGCAATCAGCCCCAGCATTTT.

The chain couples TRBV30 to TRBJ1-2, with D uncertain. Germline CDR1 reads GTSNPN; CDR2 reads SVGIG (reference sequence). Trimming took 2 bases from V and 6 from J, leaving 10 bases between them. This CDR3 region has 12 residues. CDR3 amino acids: CAWSPGGDGYTF. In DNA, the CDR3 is TGTGCCTGGAGTCCCGGTGGAGATGGCTACACCTTC.

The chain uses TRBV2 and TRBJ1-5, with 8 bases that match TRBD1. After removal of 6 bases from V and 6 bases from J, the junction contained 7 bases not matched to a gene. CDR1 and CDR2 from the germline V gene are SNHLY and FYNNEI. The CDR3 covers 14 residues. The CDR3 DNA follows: TGTGCCAGCAGGATGGGACAGGCGGGTCAGCCCCAGCATTTT. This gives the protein CASRMGQAGQPQHF.

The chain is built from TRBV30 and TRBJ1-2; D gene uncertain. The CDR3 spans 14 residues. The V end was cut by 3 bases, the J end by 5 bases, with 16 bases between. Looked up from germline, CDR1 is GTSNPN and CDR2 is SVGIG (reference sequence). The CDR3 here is CAWSRRRIDYGYTF. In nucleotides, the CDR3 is TGTGCCTGGAGCAGGAGGAGGATAGATTATGGCTACACCTTC.

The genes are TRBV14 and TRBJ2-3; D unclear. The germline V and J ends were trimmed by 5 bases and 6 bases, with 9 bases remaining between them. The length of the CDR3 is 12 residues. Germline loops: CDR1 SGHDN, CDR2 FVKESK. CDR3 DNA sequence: TGTGCCAGCAGCGCTTCGGGTGATACGCAGTATTTT. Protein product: CASSASGDTQYF.

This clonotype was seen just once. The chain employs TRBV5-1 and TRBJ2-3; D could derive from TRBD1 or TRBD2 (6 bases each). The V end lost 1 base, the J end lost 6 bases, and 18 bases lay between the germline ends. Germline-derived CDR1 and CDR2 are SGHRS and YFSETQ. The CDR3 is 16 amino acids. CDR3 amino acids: CASSLNSGAKADTQYF. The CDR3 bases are TGCGCCAGCAGCTTGAATTCGGGGGCCAAAGCGGATACGCAGTATTTT.

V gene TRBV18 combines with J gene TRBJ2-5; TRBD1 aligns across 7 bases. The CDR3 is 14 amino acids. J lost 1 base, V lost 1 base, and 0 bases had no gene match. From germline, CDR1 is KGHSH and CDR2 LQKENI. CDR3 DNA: TGTGCCAGCTCACCACGGACAGGCCAAGAGACCCAGTACTTC. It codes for CASSPRTGQETQYF.

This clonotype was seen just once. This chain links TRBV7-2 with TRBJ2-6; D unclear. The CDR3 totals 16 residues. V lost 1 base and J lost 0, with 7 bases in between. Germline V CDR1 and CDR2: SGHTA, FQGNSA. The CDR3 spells CASSLVSSSGANVLTF. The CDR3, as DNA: TGTGCCAGCAGCTTAGTTTCAAGCTCTGGGGCCAACGTCCTGACTTTC.

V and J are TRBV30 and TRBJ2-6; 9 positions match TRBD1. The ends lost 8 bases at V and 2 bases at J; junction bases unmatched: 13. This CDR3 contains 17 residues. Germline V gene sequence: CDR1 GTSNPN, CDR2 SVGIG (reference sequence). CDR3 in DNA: TGTGCCCGGATCCGTACAGGGGGCGGACCTGGGGCCAACGTCCTGACTTTC. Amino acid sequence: CARIRTGGGPGANVLTF.

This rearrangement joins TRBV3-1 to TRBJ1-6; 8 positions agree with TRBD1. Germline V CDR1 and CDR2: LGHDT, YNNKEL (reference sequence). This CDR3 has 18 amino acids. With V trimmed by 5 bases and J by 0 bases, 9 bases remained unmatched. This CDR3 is CASSSDREASSYNSPLHF. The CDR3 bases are TGTGCCAGCAGCTCGGACAGGGAAGCGAGCTCCTATAATTCACCCCTCCACTTT. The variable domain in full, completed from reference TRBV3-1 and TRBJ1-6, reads DTAVSQTPKYLVTQMGNDKSIKCEQNLGHDTMYWYKQDSKKFLKIMFSYNNKELIINETVPNRFSPKSPDKAHLNLHINSLELGDSAVYFCASSSDREASSYNSPLHFGNGTRLTVT.

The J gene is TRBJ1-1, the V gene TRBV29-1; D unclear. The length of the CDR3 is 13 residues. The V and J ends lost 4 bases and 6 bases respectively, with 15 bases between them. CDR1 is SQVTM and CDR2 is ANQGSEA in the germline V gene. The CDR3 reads CSVGPMPIAEAFF. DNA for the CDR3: TGCAGCGTTGGCCCCATGCCGATCGCTGAAGCTTTCTTT.

This CDR3 is CAWSVQSVGELFF. In DNA form, the CDR3 reads TGTGCCTGGAGTGTACAATCCGTTGGGGAGCTGTTTTTT. The V gene is TRBV30, the J gene TRBJ2-2, with no clear D. CDR1 and CDR2 from the germline V gene are GTSNPN and SVGIG (reference sequence). Trimming shortened V by 0 bases and J by 8 bases, and 10 bases separated the two germline ends. The CDR3 is 13 amino acids.